These T cell receptor beta chains were read from a single sample in a study of blood T cell repertoires in COVID-19. The method was immunoSEQ multiplex PCR; TCRdb's version includes in-frame clones alone and lacks a portion of them. This table holds more than 200,000 clones, approximately 82% found once. Sequencing was performed on peripheral blood. The receptors were gathered from a man aged 35-49 years with active or convalescent COVID-19. The CDR3 runs from the conserved cysteine through the conserved F or W. Each record gives: V gene, J gene, D gene, clone size, CDR3 length, CDR3 protein, CDR3 DNA. D genes are given only for firm matches. Clone size, where shown, is once, few, many, or a class for clones that have expanded.

V gene: TRBV27
J gene: TRBJ2-7
D gene: -
clone size: once
CDR3 length: 12
CDR3 protein: CARTSKSYEQYF
CDR3 DNA: TGTGCCAGAACGTCTAAATCCTACGAGCAGTACTTC

V gene: TRBV9
J gene: TRBJ2-7
D gene: -
clone size: once
CDR3 length: 14
CDR3 protein: CASSVAGAPDEQYF
CDR3 DNA: TGTGCCAGCAGCGTGGCAGGGGCCCCTGACGAGCAGTACTTC

V gene: TRBV30
J gene: TRBJ2-1
D gene: TRBD2
clone size: -
CDR3 length: 12
CDR3 protein: CAWSQLAVVQFF
CDR3 DNA: TGTGCCTGGAGTCAACTAGCGGTAGTACAGTTCTTC

V gene: TRBV4-1
J gene: TRBJ2-2
D gene: -
clone size: -
CDR3 length: 15
CDR3 protein: CASSQGRGGTGELFF
CDR3 DNA: TGCGCCAGCAGCCAAGGCAGGGGCGGCACCGGGGAGCTGTTTTTT

V gene: TRBV19
J gene: TRBJ2-7
D gene: -
clone size: -
CDR3 length: 14
CDR3 protein: CASSKRDASYEQYF
CDR3 DNA: TGTGCCAGTAGTAAGAGGGATGCCTCCTACGAGCAGTACTTC

V gene: TRBV6-5
J gene: TRBJ2-2
D gene: -
clone size: -
CDR3 length: 15
CDR3 protein: CACAGISRYTGELFF
CDR3 DNA: TGTGCCTGCGCCGGGATTTCACGTTACACCGGGGAGCTGTTTTTT

V gene: TRBV12-3/TRBV12-4
J gene: TRBJ1-1
D gene: -
clone size: -
CDR3 length: 13
CDR3 protein: CASSLTGQVEAFF
CDR3 DNA: TGTGCCAGCAGTTTGACAGGCCAAGTGGAAGCTTTCTTT

V gene: TRBV7-2
J gene: TRBJ1-2
D gene: TRBD1
clone size: -
CDR3 length: 14
CDR3 protein: CASSLTTGHYGYTF
CDR3 DNA: TGTGCCAGCAGCTTAACGACAGGGCACTATGGCTACACCTTC

V gene: TRBV4-2
J gene: TRBJ1-6
D gene: -
clone size: -
CDR3 length: 15
CDR3 protein: CASSQDRHISSPLHF
CDR3 DNA: TGTGCCAGCAGCCAAGATAGACATATTAGTTCACCCCTCCACTTT

V gene: TRBV6-1
J gene: TRBJ2-3
D gene: -
clone size: -
CDR3 length: 16
CDR3 protein: CASSERGDIITDTQYF
CDR3 DNA: TGTGCCAGCAGTGAACGGGGAGATATAATCACAGATACGCAGTATTTT

V gene: TRBV2
J gene: TRBJ2-6
D gene: TRBD1
clone size: -
CDR3 length: 17
CDR3 protein: CASRGDRTSSGANVLTF
CDR3 DNA: TGTGCCAGCAGAGGGGACAGGACCAGCTCTGGGGCCAACGTCCTGACTTTC

V gene: TRBV7-6
J gene: TRBJ2-1
D gene: -
clone size: -
CDR3 length: 15
CDR3 protein: CASSSGGYRGNEQFF
CDR3 DNA: TGTGCCAGCAGCTCGGGAGGATATAGGGGGAATGAGCAGTTCTTC

V gene: TRBV19
J gene: TRBJ1-1
D gene: TRBD1
clone size: -
CDR3 length: 15
CDR3 protein: CASTQGAPGNTEAFF
CDR3 DNA: TGTGCCAGTACGCAGGGGGCCCCAGGGAACACTGAAGCTTTCTTT

V gene: TRBV11-3
J gene: TRBJ2-7
D gene: TRBD2
clone size: -
CDR3 length: 17
CDR3 protein: CASSLALGAGAGYEQYF
CDR3 DNA: TGTGCCAGCAGCTTAGCGCTGGGAGCGGGAGCGGGCTACGAGCAGTACTTC

V gene: TRBV11-2
J gene: TRBJ1-2
D gene: -
clone size: -
CDR3 length: 13
CDR3 protein: CASSLDSGSGYTF
CDR3 DNA: TGTGCCAGCAGCTTAGATTCGGGATCGGGCTACACCTTC

V gene: TRBV5-1
J gene: TRBJ1-5
D gene: -
clone size: -
CDR3 length: 15
CDR3 protein: CASSLAGDLGQPQHF
CDR3 DNA: TGCGCCAGCAGCTTGGCGGGGGATTTGGGTCAGCCCCAGCATTTT

V gene: TRBV4-1
J gene: TRBJ1-2
D gene: -
clone size: -
CDR3 length: 15
CDR3 protein: CASSQDAGGGYGYTF
CDR3 DNA: TGCGCCAGCAGCCAAGATGCTGGGGGCGGCTATGGCTACACCTTC

V gene: TRBV7-2
J gene: TRBJ1-2
D gene: TRBD1
clone size: -
CDR3 length: 14
CDR3 protein: CASSLDKGAYGYTF
CDR3 DNA: TGTGCCAGCAGCTTAGACAAGGGGGCCTATGGCTACACCTTC

V gene: TRBV5-8
J gene: TRBJ1-1
D gene: TRBD1
clone size: -
CDR3 length: 14
CDR3 protein: CASSLGTGSTEAFF
CDR3 DNA: TGTGCCAGCAGCTTAGGGACAGGGAGCACTGAAGCTTTCTTT

V gene: TRBV5-1
J gene: TRBJ2-7
D gene: TRBD2
clone size: -
CDR3 length: 14
CDR3 protein: CASSLGGGDHEQYF
CDR3 DNA: TGCGCCAGCAGCTTGGGTGGGGGGGACCACGAGCAGTACTTC

V gene: TRBV7-9
J gene: TRBJ1-6
D gene: TRBD1
clone size: -
CDR3 length: 13
CDR3 protein: CASSHRGVTPLHF
CDR3 DNA: TGTGCCAGCAGCCACAGGGGGGTGACACCCCTCCACTTT

V gene: TRBV3-1/TRBV3-2
J gene: TRBJ2-7
D gene: -
clone size: -
CDR3 length: 11
CDR3 protein: CASSHNYEQYF
CDR3 DNA: TGTGCCAGCAGCCACAACTACGAGCAGTACTTC

V gene: TRBV7-9
J gene: TRBJ2-5
D gene: TRBD1
clone size: -
CDR3 length: 15
CDR3 protein: CASSLVWDRQETQYF
CDR3 DNA: TGTGCCAGCAGCTTAGTCTGGGACAGGCAAGAGACCCAGTACTTC

V gene: TRBV19
J gene: TRBJ1-2
D gene: TRBD1
clone size: -
CDR3 length: 16
CDR3 protein: CASSIDWGQKMYGYTF
CDR3 DNA: TGTGCCAGTAGTATAGATTGGGGACAGAAAATGTATGGCTACACCTTC

V gene: TRBV9
J gene: TRBJ2-4
D gene: TRBD2
clone size: -
CDR3 length: 15
CDR3 protein: CASSVGGTILDIQYF
CDR3 DNA: TGTGCCAGCAGCGTAGGGGGGACTATCCTGGACATTCAGTACTTC

V gene: TRBV5-1
J gene: TRBJ1-6
D gene: -
clone size: -
CDR3 length: 14
CDR3 protein: CASSPMTESSPLHF
CDR3 DNA: TGCGCCAGCAGCCCTATGACAGAAAGTTCACCCCTCCACTTT

V gene: TRBV7-3
J gene: TRBJ2-1
D gene: TRBD2
clone size: -
CDR3 length: 18
CDR3 protein: CASSLDAGGSLGYNEQFF
CDR3 DNA: TGTGCCAGCAGCTTAGACGCGGGAGGGTCACTCGGATACAATGAGCAGTTCTTC

V gene: TRBV11-2
J gene: TRBJ1-1
D gene: -
clone size: -
CDR3 length: 11
CDR3 protein: CASRQNTEAFF
CDR3 DNA: TGTGCCAGCAGACAGAACACTGAAGCTTTCTTT

V gene: TRBV3-1/TRBV3-2
J gene: TRBJ1-2
D gene: TRBD1
clone size: -
CDR3 length: 15
CDR3 protein: CASSHLSGQGYGYTF
CDR3 DNA: TGTGCCAGCAGCCATCTCTCGGGACAGGGATATGGCTACACCTTC

V gene: TRBV6-6
J gene: TRBJ1-2
D gene: -
clone size: -
CDR3 length: 14
CDR3 protein: CASSHDGPIYGYTF
CDR3 DNA: TGTGCCAGCAGTCACGATGGGCCCATCTATGGCTACACCTTC

V gene: TRBV10-3
J gene: TRBJ1-1
D gene: -
clone size: -
CDR3 length: 14
CDR3 protein: CAISSGVSGTEAFF
CDR3 DNA: TGTGCCATTTCCTCCGGGGTGTCGGGCACTGAAGCTTTCTTT

V gene: TRBV4-1
J gene: TRBJ1-2
D gene: -
clone size: -
CDR3 length: 14
CDR3 protein: CASRPRTESVGYTF
CDR3 DNA: TGCGCCAGCAGACCCCGGACAGAATCTGTAGGCTACACCTTC

V gene: TRBV5-1
J gene: TRBJ1-1
D gene: -
clone size: -
CDR3 length: 13
CDR3 protein: CASSLQGHTEAFF
CDR3 DNA: TGCGCCAGCAGCCTCCAGGGTCACACTGAAGCTTTCTTT

V gene: TRBV18
J gene: TRBJ2-1
D gene: -
clone size: -
CDR3 length: 13
CDR3 protein: CASSRDRNNEQFF
CDR3 DNA: TGTGCCAGCTCACGTGACAGAAACAATGAGCAGTTCTTC

V gene: TRBV6-4
J gene: TRBJ2-3
D gene: TRBD2
clone size: -
CDR3 length: 15
CDR3 protein: CASSDTSGSGDTQYF
CDR3 DNA: TGTGCCAGCAGTGACACGAGCGGGAGCGGTGATACGCAGTATTTT

V gene: TRBV6-5
J gene: TRBJ1-2
D gene: TRBD1
clone size: -
CDR3 length: 15
CDR3 protein: CASSYRRDSNYGYTF
CDR3 DNA: TGTGCCAGCAGTTACCGCCGGGACAGTAACTATGGCTACACCTTC

V gene: TRBV11-2
J gene: TRBJ2-1
D gene: -
clone size: -
CDR3 length: 11
CDR3 protein: CASSSYWEQFF
CDR3 DNA: TGTGCCAGCAGCTCCTACTGGGAGCAGTTCTTC

V gene: TRBV5-1
J gene: TRBJ2-7
D gene: TRBD2
clone size: -
CDR3 length: 15
CDR3 protein: CASQIAGGAWDEQYF
CDR3 DNA: TGCGCCAGCCAAATCGCCGGGGGGGCCTGGGACGAGCAGTACTTC

V gene: TRBV24-1
J gene: TRBJ2-5
D gene: TRBD1
clone size: -
CDR3 length: 17
CDR3 protein: CATSDHDRGRERETQYF
CDR3 DNA: TGTGCCACCAGTGACCATGACAGGGGGCGAGAGCGGGAGACCCAGTACTTC

V gene: TRBV27
J gene: TRBJ1-5
D gene: TRBD1
clone size: -
CDR3 length: 16
CDR3 protein: CASSLVGTGVGQPQHF
CDR3 DNA: TGTGCCAGCAGTTTAGTGGGGACAGGGGTAGGTCAGCCCCAGCATTTT

V gene: TRBV11-3
J gene: TRBJ2-7
D gene: TRBD1
clone size: once
CDR3 length: 16
CDR3 protein: CASSPLGQGVFSEQYF
CDR3 DNA: TGTGCCAGCAGCCCGTTGGGACAGGGGGTTTTCTCCGAGCAGTACTTC

V gene: TRBV15
J gene: TRBJ1-5
D gene: TRBD1
clone size: -
CDR3 length: 19
CDR3 protein: CATSRDRLGQGPRNQPQHF
CDR3 DNA: TGTGCCACCAGCAGAGATCGGCTAGGACAGGGCCCTCGCAATCAGCCCCAGCATTTT

V gene: TRBV6-2/TRBV6-3
J gene: TRBJ1-3
D gene: TRBD1
clone size: -
CDR3 length: 14
CDR3 protein: CASSPTTGGNTIYF
CDR3 DNA: TGTGCCAGCAGTCCAACGACAGGGGGAAACACCATATATTTT

V gene: TRBV6-5
J gene: TRBJ2-1
D gene: -
clone size: -
CDR3 length: 14
CDR3 protein: CASSFDSSYNEQFF
CDR3 DNA: TGTGCCAGCAGTTTTGATAGCTCCTACAATGAGCAGTTCTTC

V gene: TRBV5-4
J gene: TRBJ2-5
D gene: -
clone size: -
CDR3 length: 14
CDR3 protein: CASSLVGRGETQYF
CDR3 DNA: TGTGCCAGCAGCTTGGTGGGCAGGGGTGAGACCCAGTACTTC

V gene: TRBV6-1
J gene: TRBJ1-5
D gene: -
clone size: -
CDR3 length: 16
CDR3 protein: CASSDTGTLSNQPQHF
CDR3 DNA: TGTGCCAGCAGTGACACAGGAACACTTAGCAATCAGCCCCAGCATTTT

V gene: TRBV18
J gene: TRBJ1-5
D gene: TRBD1
clone size: -
CDR3 length: 18
CDR3 protein: CASSTQGAWGGSNQPQHF
CDR3 DNA: TGTGCCAGCTCAACCCAGGGGGCCTGGGGCGGGAGCAATCAGCCCCAGCATTTT

V gene: TRBV6-5
J gene: TRBJ1-5
D gene: TRBD1
clone size: once
CDR3 length: 15
CDR3 protein: CASRAGQGVNQPQHF
CDR3 DNA: TGTGCCAGCAGGGCGGGACAGGGGGTCAATCAGCCCCAGCATTTT

V gene: TRBV24-1
J gene: TRBJ2-7
D gene: TRBD1
clone size: few
CDR3 length: 16
CDR3 protein: CATSDNAGQGPYEQYF
CDR3 DNA: TGTGCCACCAGTGATAATGCTGGACAGGGTCCCTACGAGCAGTACTTC